The 19 T cell receptor beta chains listed next were all sequenced from one sample in a study of T cells after yellow fever vaccination. Via MiXCR, TCRdb re-called the 5' RACE reads, giving one row per CDR3 protein. Here the sample spans fewer than 400,000 distinct CDR3 sequences, 6.2% being singletons. The material was PBMCs, obtained 5 days after the yellow fever booster vaccination. The source is a man aged 25 to 40 who received the YFV17D yellow fever vaccine.

This clonotype has more than one count but fewer than ten. The chain carries TRBV5-1 and TRBJ2-5; D might be TRBD1 or TRBD2, each matching 5 bases. The germline V and J ends were trimmed by 7 bases and 3 bases, with 16 bases remaining between them. The CDR3 has 14 residues. Germline lookup yields CDR1 SGHRS and CDR2 YFSETQ. CDR3 nucleotide sequence: TGCGCCAGCGCTCGGGACGGAGTAAAAGAGACCCAGTACTTC. Translated: CASARDGVKETQYF.

This chain uses TRBV29-1 with TRBJ2-1, with 7 positions matching TRBD1. The CDR3 is 14 residues long. J was trimmed by 12 bases and V by 1 base; bases with no gene match: 12. Germline V gives CDR1 SQVTM, CDR2 ANQGSEA. CDR3 DNA sequence: TGCAGCGTTGAAGTTAGGACAGGCCCTCCCTTGCAGTTCTTC. Translated, it gives CSVEVRTGPPLQFF.

This clonotype was seen at least ten times. This chain connects TRBV30 to TRBJ2-3; D gene ambiguous. Germline V gene sequence: CDR1 GTSNPN, CDR2 SVGIG (reference sequence). The CDR3 runs to 17 residues. Trimming cost V 0 bases and J 2 bases, with 18 bases left between them. In nucleotides, the CDR3 is TGTGCCTGGAGTGTACCGTCCGGGTTTCGATACACAGATACGCAGTATTTT. Translated: CAWSVPSGFRYTDTQYF.

This chain connects TRBV7-8 to TRBJ2-3, with 7 positions matching TRBD2. Per the germline V gene, CDR1 is SGHVS and CDR2 is FQNEAQ. J was trimmed by 2 bases and V by 1 base; bases with no gene match: 6. This CDR3 contains 16 residues. CDR3: CASSLEWGGTTDTQYF. CDR3 nucleotide sequence: TGTGCCAGCAGCTTAGAGTGGGGGGGGACCACAGATACGCAGTATTTT.

Here the CDR3 reads CSDSAGANTGELFF. In nucleotides, the CDR3 is TGCAGTGATAGCGCGGGAGCGAACACCGGGGAGCTGTTTTTT. The chain has TRBV20-1 and TRBJ2-2; 7 bases align to TRBD2. The CDR3 runs to 14 residues. With V trimmed by 7 bases and J by 0 bases, 5 bases remained unmatched. Per germline, CDR1 DFQATT and CDR2 SNEGSKA (reference sequence).

This clonotype was seen many times. V usage is TRBV20-1 and J usage is TRBJ2-2, with 14 positions matching TRBD2. The germline gives CDR1 DFQATT, CDR2 SNEGSKA (reference sequence). The CDR3 contains 14 residues. CDR3 loop: CSGTSGSNTGELFF. In nucleotides, the CDR3 is TGCTCGGGGACTAGCGGGAGTAACACCGGGGAGCTGTTTTTT.

The V call is TRBV4-2, the J call TRBJ2-1, with D perhaps matching TRBD1 or TRBD2 (5 bases each). This CDR3 is built from 15 residues. Trimming pared 0 bases from V and 12 bases from J, leaving 18 bases between. CDR1 and CDR2 from the germline V gene are LGHNA and YNFKEQ. The CDR3 DNA sequence: TGTGCCAGCAGCCAAGATGTCGGCGGAGATGGGGGGCAGTTCTTC. It is translated as CASSQDVGGDGGQFF.

The chain is built from TRBV29-1 and TRBJ1-5; a weak D match, TRBD1 (5 bases). CDR1 and CDR2 from the germline V gene are SQVTM and ANQGSEA. The CDR3 runs to 13 residues. Trimming took 3 bases from V and 6 from J, leaving 12 bases between them. For the CDR3, the DNA is TGCAGCGTTGATCCAGGGAACGGTCAGCCCCAGCATTTT. Protein sequence: CSVDPGNGQPQHF.

This clonotype was seen a few times. This rearrangement joins TRBV15 to TRBJ2-7; possible D gene TRBD2, 6 bases. The CDR3 is made up of 13 amino acids. Germline lookup yields CDR1 LNHNV and CDR2 YYDKDF (reference sequence). The germline V and J ends were trimmed by 3 bases and 3 bases, with 9 bases remaining between them. DNA for the CDR3: TGTGCCACCAGCAGCCGGCGGGGCTACGAGCAGTACTTC. The encoded protein is CATSSRRGYEQYF.

This clonotype was recorded many times. The chain combines TRBV20-1 with TRBJ2-1, with D perhaps given as TRBD1 or TRBD2 (5 bases each). The CDR3 is 11 amino acids. With 3 bases removed from V and 10 bases from J, the gap between germline ends came to 10 bases. From germline, CDR1 is DFQATT and CDR2 SNEGSKA (reference sequence). The CDR3 loop is CSASGAGEQFF. DNA of the CDR3: TGCAGTGCTAGCGGGGCCGGGGAGCAGTTCTTC.

This clonotype occurred a few times. The rearrangement joins TRBV9 to TRBJ2-5, with TRBD1 matching over 10 bases. Germline lookup yields CDR1 SGDLS and CDR2 YYNGEE. V shed 4 bases and J 3 bases; nucleotides not matched to a gene: 9. The CDR3 consists of 16 residues. CDR3 loop: CASSSTGTGVKETQYF. The CDR3, as DNA: TGTGCCAGCAGCTCAACCGGGACAGGGGTAAAAGAGACCCAGTACTTC. Drawing the rest from reference TRBV9 and TRBJ2-5, the complete variable domain is DSGVTQTPKHLITATGQRVTLRCSPRSGDLSVYWYQQSLDQGLQFLIQYYNGEERAKGNILERFSAQQFPDLHSELNLSSLELGDSALYFCASSSTGTGVKETQYFGPGTRLLVL.

The chain links TRBV5-1 to TRBJ2-7; 9 nucleotides agree with TRBD1. J lost 5 bases, V lost 7 bases, and 4 bases had no gene match. The length of the CDR3 is 12 residues. Germline V gene data show CDR1 as SGHRS and CDR2 as YFSETQ. The CDR3 sequence is CASGTGLHEQYF. The CDR3 DNA is TGCGCCAGCGGGACAGGGTTACACGAGCAGTACTTC.

This clonotype showed up just a few times. The gene calls are TRBV29-1 and TRBJ2-3, with D hard to call. The CDR3 is 14 residues long. CDR1 is SQVTM, CDR2 ANQGSEA, per germline. V was cut by 8 bases and J by 0 bases, with 15 bases left in between. The CDR3 bases are TGCAGCTACGCTCTAAGTCCTAGCACAGATACGCAGTATTTT. Protein product: CSYALSPSTDTQYF.

V is TRBV28 and J is TRBJ2-2; D call uncertain. V was trimmed by 5 bases and J by 9 bases, leaving 7 bases between them. This CDR3 is built from 11 residues. Germline V CDR1 and CDR2: MDHEN, SYDVKM. The CDR3: CASSPNRELFF. The CDR3, as DNA: TGTGCCAGCAGTCCGAACCGGGAGCTGTTTTTT.

The rearrangement joins TRBV12-3 or TRBV12-4 to TRBJ1-5, with D perhaps matching TRBD1 (6 bases). V was clipped by 6 bases and J by 3 bases, with 12 bases between them. The CDR3 has 14 residues. For the CDR3, the DNA is TGTGCCAGCAGATCCGGACAGAACAATCAGCCCCAGCATTTT. This encodes CASRSGQNNQPQHF.

About this clonotype: A much bigger clone sits one base away, suggesting this may be a read error. This chain links TRBV9 with TRBJ2-2; either TRBD1 or TRBD2 may fit D (6 bases each). The CDR3 totals 21 residues. The germline V gene encodes CDR1 SGDLS and CDR2 YYNGEE. The CDR3 coding sequence is TGTGCCATCAGCCCCCACCGCTATGGAGGGGGTTTGCGTGGGAGAACGGGGGAGCTGTTTTTT. Amino acids: CAISPHRYGGGLRGRTGELFF.

The chain employs TRBV3-1 and TRBJ2-1, with D unclear. CDR3 size: 15 residues. Trimming removed 3 bases at V and 2 bases at J, with 11 bases between. Germline CDR1 is LGHDT and CDR2 is YNNKEL (reference sequence). DNA for the CDR3: TGTGCCAGCAGCCACCTATACCAGACCTACAATGAGCAGTTCTTC. This gives the protein CASSHLYQTYNEQFF.

This clonotype was found many times. The gene calls are TRBV9 and TRBJ2-1; 10 nucleotides line up with TRBD2. Germline V CDR1 and CDR2: SGDLS, YYNGEE. V was clipped by 3 bases and J by 6 bases; unmatched bases: 6. The CDR3 spans 15 residues. The CDR3 DNA follows: TGTGCCAGCAGCGAGGGGGTAGCGGGAGGCAATGAGCAGTTCTTC. Its protein product is CASSEGVAGGNEQFF.

V and J are TRBV7-9 and TRBJ1-1; D might be TRBD1 (5 bases). CDR3 size: 11 residues. V was trimmed by 4 bases and J by 6 bases, leaving 6 bases between them. The germline gives CDR1 SEHNR, CDR2 FQNEAQ (reference sequence). In DNA form, the CDR3 reads TGTGCCAGCAGCTGGGGGTCTGAAGCTTTCTTT. It codes for CASSWGSEAFF.